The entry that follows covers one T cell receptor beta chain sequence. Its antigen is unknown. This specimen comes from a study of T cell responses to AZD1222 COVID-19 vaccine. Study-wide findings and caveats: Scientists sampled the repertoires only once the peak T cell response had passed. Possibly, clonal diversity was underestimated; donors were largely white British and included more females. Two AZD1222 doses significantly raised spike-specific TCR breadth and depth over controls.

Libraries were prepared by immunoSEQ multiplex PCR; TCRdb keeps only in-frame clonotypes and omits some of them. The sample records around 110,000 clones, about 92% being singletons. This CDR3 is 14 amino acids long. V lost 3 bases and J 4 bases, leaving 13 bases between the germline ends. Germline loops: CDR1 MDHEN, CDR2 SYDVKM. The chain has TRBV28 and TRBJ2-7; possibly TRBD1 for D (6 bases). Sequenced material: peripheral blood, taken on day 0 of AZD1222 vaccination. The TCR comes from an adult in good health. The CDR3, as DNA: TGTGCCAGCAGTTTTCAAGGGGGTAGGTACGAGCAGTACTTC. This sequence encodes CASSFQGGRYEQYF.